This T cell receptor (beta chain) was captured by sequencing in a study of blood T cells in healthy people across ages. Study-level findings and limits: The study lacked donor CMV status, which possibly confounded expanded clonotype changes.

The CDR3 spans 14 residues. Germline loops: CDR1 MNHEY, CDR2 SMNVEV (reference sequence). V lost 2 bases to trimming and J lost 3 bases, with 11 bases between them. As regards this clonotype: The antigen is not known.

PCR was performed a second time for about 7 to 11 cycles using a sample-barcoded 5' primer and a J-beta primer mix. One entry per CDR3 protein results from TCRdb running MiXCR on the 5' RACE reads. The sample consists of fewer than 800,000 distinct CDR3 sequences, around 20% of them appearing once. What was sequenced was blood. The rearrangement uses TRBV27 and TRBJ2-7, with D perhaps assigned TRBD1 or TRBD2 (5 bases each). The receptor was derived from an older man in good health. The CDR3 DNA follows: TGTGCCAGCAGTTTAGAGGGGATTTTCTACGAGCAGTACTTC. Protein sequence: CASSLEGIFYEQYF.